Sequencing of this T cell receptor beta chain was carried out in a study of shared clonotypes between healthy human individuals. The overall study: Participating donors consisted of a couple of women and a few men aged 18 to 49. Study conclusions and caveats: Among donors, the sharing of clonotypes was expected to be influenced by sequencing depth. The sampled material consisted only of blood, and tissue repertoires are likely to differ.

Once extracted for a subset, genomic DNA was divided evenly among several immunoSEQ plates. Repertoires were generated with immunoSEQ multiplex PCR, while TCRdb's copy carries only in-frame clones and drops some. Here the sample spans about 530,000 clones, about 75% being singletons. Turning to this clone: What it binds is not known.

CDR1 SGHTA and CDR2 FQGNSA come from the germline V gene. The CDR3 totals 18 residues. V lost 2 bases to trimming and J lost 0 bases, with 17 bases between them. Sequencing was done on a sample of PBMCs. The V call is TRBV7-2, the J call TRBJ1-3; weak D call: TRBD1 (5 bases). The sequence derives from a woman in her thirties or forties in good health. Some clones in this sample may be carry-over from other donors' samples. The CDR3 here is CASSLRTGEPHSGNTIYF. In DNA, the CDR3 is TGTGCCAGCAGCTTAAGAACAGGCGAACCCCACTCTGGAAACACCATATATTTT. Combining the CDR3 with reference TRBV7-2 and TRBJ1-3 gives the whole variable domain GAGVSQSPSNKVTEKGKDVELRCDPISGHTALYWYRQSLGQGLEFLIYFQGNSAPDKSGLPSDRFSAERTGGSVSTLTIQRTQQEDSAVYLCASSLRTGEPHSGNTIYFGEGSWLTVV.